The 8 T cell receptor beta chains below all came from one sample that was sequenced in a study of spatial heterogeneity in lung cancer (dated by TCRdb to about 2019). The method behind the library was 5' RACE. The sequencer listed for this sample is NextSeq 500. In TCRdb, the public reads were trimmed at Q25 with fastp and aligned with MiXCR, with productive beta chains retained. Entries are consolidated by CDR3 protein sequence, retaining the most common genes and DNA. Counted in this sample were about 15,000 distinct CDR3 sequences; over 9% of them appeared once. Together, the top ten hold 29% of the sample. The meaning of the sample's time point label: sample taken at primary tumor resection. TCR sequencing used whole RNA extracted from tumor and nontumor lung tissue, or from cryopreserved PBMC samples, without cell sorting. The sequenced sample was PBMCs, obtained at surgery. These receptors were collected from a male donor with early-stage non-small cell lung cancer.

In its sample, this clonotype was seen a few times. This chain connects TRBV27 to TRBJ2-1; TRBD1 matches at 11 bases. The V gene end was trimmed by 6 bases and the J gene end by 7 bases; junction bases not matched to a gene: 17. Looked up from germline, CDR1 is MNHEY and CDR2 is SMNVEV (reference sequence). This CDR3 has 18 residues. CDR3 in amino acids: CASRGGQGVLDFWNEQFF. CDR3 nucleotide sequence: TGTGCCAGCAGAGGGGGACAGGGGGTCCTAGATTTCTGGAATGAGCAGTTCTTC.

In its sample, this clonotype was seen many times. V and J are TRBV12-3 or TRBV12-4 and TRBJ2-1; possible D gene TRBD1, 5 bases. CDR3 length equals 15 residues. The V gene lost 1 base and the J gene lost 3 bases, with 10 bases spanning the gap. The CDR3 loop is CASSLGQGNYNEQFF. The CDR3 region has the DNA TGTGCCAGCAGTTTAGGCCAGGGAAACTACAATGAGCAGTTCTTC.

This clonotype was counted at least ten times. The gene calls are TRBV7-9 and TRBJ2-1; 7 bases map to TRBD1. The CDR3 contains 15 residues. V dropped 8 bases and J dropped 4; count of bases not matched to a gene: 11. Germline V gene lookup returns CDR1 SEHNR and CDR2 FQNEAQ (reference sequence). The CDR3 here is CASPPPGTAYNEQFF. DNA for the CDR3: TGTGCCAGCCCCCCCCCCGGGACAGCGTACAATGAGCAGTTCTTC.

The V call is TRBV6-1, the J call TRBJ2-5; D is possibly TRBD2 (6 bases). Germline V gene lookup returns CDR1 MNHNS and CDR2 SASEGT. The CDR3 sequence is 15 residues long. V lost 7 bases and J 5 bases, leaving 20 bases between the germline ends. The CDR3 loop reads CASTPKPSVRETQYF. The DNA of the CDR3 is TGTGCCAGCACCCCAAAACCTAGCGTCCGGGAGACCCAGTACTTC.

Ten or more counts support this clonotype. This chain joins TRBV19 and TRBJ1-5; D gene unclear. This CDR3 region has 13 residues. The germline V and J ends were trimmed by 3 bases and 3 bases, with 6 bases remaining between them. CDR1 is LNHDA, CDR2 SQIVND, per germline (reference sequence). CDR3 in amino acids: CASSIQNNQPQHF. CDR3 DNA sequence: TGTGCCAGTAGTATCCAGAACAATCAGCCCCAGCATTTT.

This clonotype was seen ten or more times. An end of the junction does not agree with germline; a read error may underlie this. The chain joins TRBV10-3 to TRBJ1-4; weak D call: TRBD1 (6 bases). Germline values: CDR1 ENHRY, CDR2 SYGVKD. The CDR3 has 17 amino acids. The CDR3 bases are TGTGCCATCAGTGAGCGGGCTACAGGGCCAACTAATGGAAAACTGTTTTTT. It yields the protein CAISERATGPTNGKLFF.

V usage is TRBV7-9 and J usage is TRBJ2-5, with D tentatively TRBD2 (6 bases). V was shortened by 1 base and J by 2 bases, with 23 bases between the two germline ends. The germline V gene encodes CDR1 SEHNR and CDR2 FQNEAQ (reference sequence). The CDR3 loop spans 19 amino acids. This chain's CDR3 is CASSLGVGAGTREQETQYF. The CDR3 nucleotides read TGTGCCAGCAGCTTAGGCGTGGGTGCAGGGACGCGGGAACAAGAGACCCAGTACTTC.

A remark on this clonotype: One end of the junction is discordant with germline, which a read error may explain. The chain employs TRBV3-1 and TRBJ2-5, with unresolved D. In germline, CDR1 is LGHDT, CDR2 YNNKEL (reference sequence). This CDR3 is 14 amino acids long. The CDR3: CASSQDSTQETQHF. The CDR3, as DNA: TGTGCCAGCAGCCAAGACAGCACTCAAGAGACCCAGCACTTC.